Below are 10 T cell receptor beta chains sequenced from a single sample in a study of PD-1 blockade in classical Hodgkin lymphoma. Libraries were prepared by immunoSEQ multiplex PCR; TCRdb keeps only in-frame clonotypes and omits some of them. The top ten clones hold around 1.9% of a sample with fewer than 20,000 clones, approximately 84% of them seen once. Time point described: cycle 4 day 1 (C4D1), after five to seven weeks of nivolumab. Every patient was affected by relapse after autologous stem cell transplantation, while exposure to brentuximab vedotin was not uniform. Using magnetic negative selection, the CD4+ T cells were separated out of thawed PBMCs. Sample: CD4+ T cells from blood, taken before the fourth cycle of nivolumab. Receptor source: a human donor with classical Hodgkin lymphoma.

The chain links TRBV7-9 to TRBJ2-4; TRBD1 matches 8 bases. The CDR3 contains 15 residues. Trimming removed 5 bases from V and 6 bases from J; junction bases left unmatched: 9. Germline assignment: CDR1 SEHNR and CDR2 FQNEAQ (reference sequence). CDR3 coding DNA: TGTGCCAGCAGCGTCGGGACAGGTCGATTAAACATTCAGTACTTC. This sequence encodes CASSVGTGRLNIQYF.

V gene TRBV5-5 combines with J gene TRBJ2-7; 9 positions agree with TRBD1. Germline values: CDR1 SGHKS, CDR2 YYEKEE (reference sequence). V lost 6 bases and J lost 3; bases outside the gene matches: 7. The CDR3 spans 14 residues. The CDR3 bases are TGTGCCAGCAAGTACGGACAGGGGAACTACGAGCAGTACTTC. This codes for CASKYGQGNYEQYF.

V gene TRBV27 combines with J gene TRBJ1-5; D possibly corresponds to TRBD1 (5 bases). Germline loops: CDR1 MNHEY, CDR2 SMNVEV (reference sequence). The CDR3 extends over 14 amino acids. The V and J ends lost 6 bases and 11 bases respectively, with 20 bases between them. CDR3: CASSGTSASRTQHF. DNA for the CDR3: TGTGCCAGCAGCGGGACCAGCGCGTCTAGAACCCAGCATTTT.

The chain recombines TRBV19 with TRBJ1-1; D uncertain. CDR1 and CDR2 from the germline V gene are LNHDA and SQIVND (reference sequence). The CDR3 sequence is 14 residues long. V was trimmed by 7 bases and J by 5 bases, leaving 17 bases between them. CDR3 DNA: TGTGCCAGTACCCGGACTTCCGTTGGGACTGAAGCTTTCTTT. Translating it yields CASTRTSVGTEAFF.

The chain combines TRBV6-6 with TRBJ2-1; 13 bases are shared with TRBD2. Germline-derived CDR1 and CDR2 are MNHNY and SVGAGI (reference sequence). The CDR3 has 15 amino acids. Trimming took 6 bases from V and 6 from J; bases not matched to a gene: 5. The CDR3, as DNA: TGTGCCAGCAGAGATACTAGCGGGAGGGCCAATGAGCAGTTCTTC. The encoded protein is CASRDTSGRANEQFF.

V gene TRBV6-5 combines with J gene TRBJ2-2; 8 nucleotides line up with TRBD1. CDR3 length: 15 amino acids. Germline V gene data show CDR1 as MNHEY and CDR2 as SVGAGI. The V gene end was trimmed by 6 bases and the J gene end by 4 bases; junction bases not matched to a gene: 7. The CDR3 coding sequence is TGTGCCAGCAGGTTCCGGGACAGGACCACCGGGGAGCTGTTTTTT. Its translation: CASRFRDRTTGELFF.

The chain carries TRBV4-1 and TRBJ2-7; possible D gene TRBD2, 5 bases. Germline V CDR1 and CDR2: MGHRA, YSYEKL. Between the trimmed V and J ends, which lost 8 bases and 6 bases, there was a span of 32 bases. This CDR3 region has 18 residues. CDR3 in DNA: TGCGCCAGCCGAAAGGGTCTTCCGGGATCTGAGACTACTAGCGAGCAGTACTTC. Protein product: CASRKGLPGSETTSEQYF.

The V call is TRBV2, the J call TRBJ1-6; 7 bases are shared with TRBD1. J was trimmed by 0 bases and V by 4 bases; bases with no gene match: 6. The germline V gene has CDR1 SNHLY and CDR2 FYNNEI. The CDR3 is 17 amino acids. This CDR3 reads CASSGGSGGSYNSPLHF. As DNA, the CDR3 is TGTGCCAGCAGTGGAGGGTCAGGGGGCTCCTATAATTCACCCCTCCACTTT.

The rearrangement joins TRBV4-2 to TRBJ2-7, with D tentatively TRBD2 (6 bases). The V gene lost 3 bases and the J gene lost 3 bases, with 12 bases spanning the gap. CDR3 length: 14 amino acids. Germline V CDR1 and CDR2: LGHNA, YNFKEQ. The chain's CDR3 is CASSHGSLGYEQYF. The CDR3 DNA follows: TGTGCCAGCAGCCACGGGAGTTTGGGCTACGAGCAGTACTTC.

The chain uses TRBV27 and TRBJ2-2; 7 bases agree with TRBD2. The CDR3 has 14 residues. V was pared by 8 bases and J by 5 bases, with 8 bases of the junction left unmatched. Germline V CDR1 and CDR2: MNHEY, SMNVEV (reference sequence). The DNA of the CDR3 is TGTGCCAGCCGAGCGGGATGGTTGACCGGGGAGCTGTTTTTT. This sequence encodes CASRAGWLTGELFF.